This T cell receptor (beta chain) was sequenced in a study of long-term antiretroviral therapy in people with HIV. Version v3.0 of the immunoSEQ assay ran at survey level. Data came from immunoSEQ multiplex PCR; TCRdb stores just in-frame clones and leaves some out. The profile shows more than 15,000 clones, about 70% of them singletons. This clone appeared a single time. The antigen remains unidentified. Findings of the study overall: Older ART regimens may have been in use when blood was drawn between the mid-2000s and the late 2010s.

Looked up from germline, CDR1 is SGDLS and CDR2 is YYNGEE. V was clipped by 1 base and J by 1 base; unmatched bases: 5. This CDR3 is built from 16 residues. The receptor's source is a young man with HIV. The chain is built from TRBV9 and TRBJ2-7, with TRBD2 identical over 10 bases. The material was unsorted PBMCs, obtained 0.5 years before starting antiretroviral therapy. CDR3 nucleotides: TGTGCCAGCAGCGTATACTCTAGCGGGGGATCCTACGAGCAGTACTTC. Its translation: CASSVYSSGGSYEQYF.